This T cell receptor beta chain was obtained from a study of post-analysis software for immune sequencing data. Study-wide findings and caveats: Controls had lower frequencies than patients of about 5 TRBV segments, which included TRBV5-6, TRBV5-1 and TRBV20-1.

The CDR3 loop spans 13 amino acids. A few counts support this clonotype. The antigen is not known. cDNA libraries for TCR beta contained unique molecular identifiers. TCRdb re-analysed the PCR reads in MiXCR, keeping a single row per CDR3 protein. Here the sample spans about 820,000 distinct CDR3 sequences, approximately 50% being singletons. This clonotype was obtained from a girl under 18 with multiple sclerosis. The chain links TRBV12-3 or TRBV12-4 to TRBJ2-5, with D perhaps TRBD1 or TRBD2 (5 bases each). The tail of the sequence fits TRBJ2-7 better, so the J call may be wrong. The sequencing input was blood. CDR3 sequence: CASTRDVYYEQYF. The CDR3 DNA reads as TGTGCCAGCACCCGGGACGTATACTACGAGCAGTACTTC.